These 18 T cell receptor beta chains came from one sample sequenced in a study of blood T cells in healthy people across ages. Next came a second PCR, run for about 7 to 12 cycles, which used a sample-barcoded 5' primer along with a J-beta primer mix. TCRdb called the 5' RACE reads again in MiXCR, with one record for every CDR3 protein. The sample gives some 1.6 million distinct CDR3 sequences, about 35% of which show up once; about 11% is in the top ten. The specimen sequenced was blood. These receptors all stem from a woman between 25 and 40 years old in good health.

CDR3 loop: CATSRDPSTYEQYF. The CDR3 region has the DNA TGTGCCACCAGCAGAGATCCTAGTACCTACGAGCAGTACTTC. This sequence joins TRBV15 and TRBJ2-7; D not resolved. V dropped 0 bases and J dropped 2 bases, with 8 bases sitting between them. The CDR3 spans 14 residues. Germline V lookup: CDR1 LNHNV, CDR2 YYDKDF (reference sequence).

The rearrangement joins TRBV28 to TRBJ1-1, with a weak D call TRBD1 (6 bases). The CDR3 runs to 16 residues. V lost 1 base to trimming and J lost 3 bases, with 15 bases between them. Germline V lookup: CDR1 MDHEN, CDR2 SYDVKM. CDR3: CASSLLDGGDYTEAFF. In nucleotides, the CDR3 is TGTGCCAGCAGTTTATTGGATGGGGGCGACTACACTGAAGCTTTCTTT.

The chain joins TRBV18 to TRBJ2-1; D possibly corresponds to TRBD1 (5 bases). CDR3 size: 14 residues. The germline gives CDR1 KGHSH, CDR2 LQKENI. Trimming shortened V by 3 bases and J by 4 bases, and 10 bases separated the two germline ends. The CDR3: CASSPPQEYNEQFF. Here the CDR3 DNA reads TGTGCCAGCTCACCCCCACAGGAGTACAATGAGCAGTTCTTC.

Many counts were recorded for this clonotype. The J gene is TRBJ2-7, the V gene TRBV7-8; D is unresolved. CDR1 and CDR2 (germline): SGHVS, FQNEAQ. The V end lost 5 bases, the J end lost 3 bases, and 14 bases lay between the germline ends. The CDR3 consists of 14 residues. The CDR3 DNA follows: TGTGCCAGCAGCCCCCCCGGCGTCCTCTACGAGCAGTACTTC. Its translation: CASSPPGVLYEQYF.

This chain connects TRBV3-1 to TRBJ2-5, with 9 positions matching TRBD2. CDR1 and CDR2 (germline): LGHDT, YNNKEL (reference sequence). The V and J ends lost 1 base and 5 bases, in that order; junction bases with no gene match: 8. CDR3 length: 16 residues. The CDR3 is CASSQGASGNTETQYF. CDR3 coding DNA: TGTGCCAGCAGCCAAGGAGCTAGCGGGAATACGGAGACCCAGTACTTC.

V gene TRBV6-6 combines with J gene TRBJ2-7, with 10 bases lining up with TRBD1. CDR1 and CDR2 from the germline V gene are MNHNY and SVGAGI (reference sequence). J gave up 7 bases and V 4 bases, and 10 bases lay outside the gene matches. The CDR3 contains 15 residues. CDR3 bases: TGTGCCAGCAGTTTCCGGGACAGGGGAGCTGGGGAGCAGTACTTC. This encodes CASSFRDRGAGEQYF.

A few counts support this clonotype. A read error may explain this, as a much larger clone is one base away. The chain uses TRBV27 and TRBJ2-7, with D maybe TRBD2 (6 bases). The ends were cut back, 6 bases at V and 0 bases at J, with 18 bases in the middle. The germline CDR1 and CDR2 sequences are MNHEY and SMNVEV (reference sequence). The CDR3 covers 16 residues. CDR3 amino acids: CASRKWGGLGSYEQYF. The CDR3 DNA reads as TGTGCCAGCAGAAAATGGGGAGGTCTAGGCTCCTACGAGCAGTACTTC.

This clonotype appeared once. The genes are TRBV18 and TRBJ2-1; either TRBD1 or TRBD2 may supply D (5 bases each). CDR3 length: 17 residues. The germline V and J ends were trimmed by 3 bases and 0 bases, with 15 bases remaining between them. Germline CDR1 KGHSH, CDR2 LQKENI. In nucleotides, the CDR3 is TGTGCCAGCTCACCGTCCCTGGGGGAGAGCTCCTACAATGAGCAGTTCTTC. Its translation: CASSPSLGESSYNEQFF.

The chain is built from TRBV5-1 and TRBJ2-7; 11 nucleotides align to TRBD1. The CDR3 loop spans 15 amino acids. From germline, CDR1 is SGHRS and CDR2 YFSETQ. The junction had 6 bases not matched to a gene; V was cut back by 3 bases and J by 4 bases. CDR3 protein: CASSSGQGGMYEQYF. The CDR3 DNA sequence: TGCGCCAGCAGCTCGGGACAGGGGGGGATGTACGAGCAGTACTTC.

This clonotype was detected only a few times. The chain couples TRBV2 to TRBJ2-5; no definite D call. V was pared by 4 bases and J by 5 bases, with 11 bases between. Germline CDR1 SNHLY, CDR2 FYNNEI. The CDR3 consists of 13 residues. CDR3 protein: CASSGTPRETQYF. CDR3 nucleotide sequence: TGTGCCAGCAGTGGAACTCCACGGGAGACCCAGTACTTC.

The chain links TRBV4-1 to TRBJ2-3; perhaps D is TRBD1 or TRBD2 (5 bases each). The CDR3 covers 18 residues. V dropped 1 base and J dropped 2 bases, with 19 bases sitting between them. Germline V lookup: CDR1 MGHRA, CDR2 YSYEKL. Here the CDR3 DNA reads TGCGCCAGCAGCCAAGGGCGGTTAGGGACCACTGACACAGATACGCAGTATTTT. Amino acid sequence: CASSQGRLGTTDTDTQYF.

This clonotype appeared many times. V is TRBV4-1 and J is TRBJ2-7, with TRBD2 matching over 7 bases. The CDR3 has 15 amino acids. The J segment lost 2 bases and the V segment lost 3 bases, leaving 7 bases of the junction unmatched. Germline loops: CDR1 MGHRA, CDR2 YSYEKL. The CDR3 nucleotides read TGCGCCAGCAGCCAGCACGGGACTAATCCCTACGAGCAGTACTTC. Protein product: CASSQHGTNPYEQYF.

The rearrangement uses TRBV15 and TRBJ2-7; a weak D match, TRBD2 (6 bases). V was trimmed by 1 base and J by 4 bases, leaving 11 bases between them. CDR3 length: 14 amino acids. Germline assignment: CDR1 LNHNV and CDR2 YYDKDF (reference sequence). The CDR3, as DNA: TGTGCCACCAGCAGAGTAGACAGCGGGTACGAGCAGTACTTC. The encoded protein is CATSRVDSGYEQYF.

This clonotype has at least ten counts. The V and J genes are TRBV5-1 and TRBJ2-7; 8 bases map to TRBD1. This CDR3 contains 14 residues. The V gene end was trimmed by 0 bases and the J gene end by 6 bases; junction bases not matched to a gene: 5. CDR1 is SGHRS, CDR2 YFSETQ, per germline. The CDR3 here is CASSLAGQGREQYF. In DNA form, the CDR3 reads TGCGCCAGCAGCTTGGCCGGACAGGGCCGCGAGCAGTACTTC.

In its sample, this clonotype was seen many times. The chain has TRBV4-2 and TRBJ2-1; no definite D call. The CDR3 length is 13 residues. Germline lookup yields CDR1 LGHNA and CDR2 YNFKEQ. Trimming cost V 0 bases and J 3 bases, with 3 bases left between them. The CDR3 DNA sequence: TGTGCCAGCAGCCAAGAAAACTACAATGAGCAGTTCTTC. This gives the protein CASSQENYNEQFF.

About this clonotype itself: A much larger clone sits a single nucleotide away, making a read error possible. The chain couples TRBV10-3 to TRBJ2-5; D gene unclear. Trimming removed 2 bases at V and 2 bases at J, with 12 bases between. From germline, CDR1 is ENHRY and CDR2 SYGVKD. The CDR3 runs to 15 residues. The chain's CDR3 is CAISEPFEFQETQYF. The CDR3, as DNA: TGTGCCATCAGTGAGCCATTCGAGTTTCAAGAGACCCAGTACTTC.

The chain joins TRBV7-9 to TRBJ2-1; no clear D. The CDR3 extends over 12 amino acids. Looked up from germline, CDR1 is SEHNR and CDR2 is FQNEAQ (reference sequence). The germline V and J ends were trimmed by 4 bases and 8 bases, with 9 bases remaining between them. The CDR3 DNA sequence: TGTGCCAGCAGCTCCGGTCGAGATGAGCAGTTCTTC. Residues: CASSSGRDEQFF.

This clonotype was observed many times. The chain is built from TRBV4-1 and TRBJ2-7, with D uncertain. Trimming took off 1 base at V and 4 bases at J, with 11 bases between the two ends. Germline assignment: CDR1 MGHRA and CDR2 YSYEKL. The CDR3 length is 14 residues. CDR3 nucleotides: TGCGCCAGCAGCCAAGTGGAAGATTCGTACGAGCAGTACTTC. Translating gives CASSQVEDSYEQYF.